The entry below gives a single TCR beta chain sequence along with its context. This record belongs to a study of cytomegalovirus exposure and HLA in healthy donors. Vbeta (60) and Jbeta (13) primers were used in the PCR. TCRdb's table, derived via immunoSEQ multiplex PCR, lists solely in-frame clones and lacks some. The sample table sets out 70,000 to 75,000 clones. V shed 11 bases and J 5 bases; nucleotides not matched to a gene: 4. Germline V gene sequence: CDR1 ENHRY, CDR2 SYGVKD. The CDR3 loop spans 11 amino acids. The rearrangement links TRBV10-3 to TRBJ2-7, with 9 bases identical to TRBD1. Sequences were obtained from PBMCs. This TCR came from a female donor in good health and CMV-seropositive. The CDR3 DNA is TGTGCCGCAGGACAGGGGAACGAGCAGTACTTC. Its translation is CAAGQGNEQYF.